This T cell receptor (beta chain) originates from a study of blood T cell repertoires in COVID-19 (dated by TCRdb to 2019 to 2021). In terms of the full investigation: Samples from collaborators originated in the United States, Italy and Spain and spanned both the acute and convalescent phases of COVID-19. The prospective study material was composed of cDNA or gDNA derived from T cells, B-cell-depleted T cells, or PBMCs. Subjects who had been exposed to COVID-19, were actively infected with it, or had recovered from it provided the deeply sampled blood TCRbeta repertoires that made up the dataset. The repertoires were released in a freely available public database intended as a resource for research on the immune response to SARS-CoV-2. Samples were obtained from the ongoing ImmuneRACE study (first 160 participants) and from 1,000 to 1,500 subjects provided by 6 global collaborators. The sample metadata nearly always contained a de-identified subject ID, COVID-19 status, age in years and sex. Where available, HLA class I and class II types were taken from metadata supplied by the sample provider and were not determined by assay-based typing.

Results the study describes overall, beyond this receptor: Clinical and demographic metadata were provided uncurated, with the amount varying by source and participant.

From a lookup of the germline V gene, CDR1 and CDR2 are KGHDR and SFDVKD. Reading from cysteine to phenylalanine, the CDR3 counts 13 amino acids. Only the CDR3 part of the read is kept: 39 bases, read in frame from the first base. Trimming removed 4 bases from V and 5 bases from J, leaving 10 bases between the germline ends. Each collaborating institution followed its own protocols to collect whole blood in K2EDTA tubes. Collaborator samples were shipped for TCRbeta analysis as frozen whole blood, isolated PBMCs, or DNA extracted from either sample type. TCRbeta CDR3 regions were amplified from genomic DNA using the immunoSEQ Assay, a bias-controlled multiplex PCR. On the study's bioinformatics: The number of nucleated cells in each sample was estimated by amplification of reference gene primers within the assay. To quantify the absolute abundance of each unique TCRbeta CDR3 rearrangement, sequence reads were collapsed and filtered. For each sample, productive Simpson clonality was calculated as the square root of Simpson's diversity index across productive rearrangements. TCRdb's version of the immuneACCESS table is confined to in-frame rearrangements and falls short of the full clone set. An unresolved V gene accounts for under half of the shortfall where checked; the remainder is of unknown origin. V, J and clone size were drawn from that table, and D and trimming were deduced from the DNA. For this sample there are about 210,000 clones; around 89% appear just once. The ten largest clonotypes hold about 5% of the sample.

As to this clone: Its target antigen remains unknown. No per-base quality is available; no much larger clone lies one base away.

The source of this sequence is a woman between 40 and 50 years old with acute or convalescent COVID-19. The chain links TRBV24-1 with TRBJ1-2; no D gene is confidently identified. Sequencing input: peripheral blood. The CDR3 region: CATSDPISYGYTF. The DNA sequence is TGTGCCACCAGTGACCCTATCTCTTATGGCTACACCTTC.